A few counts support the clone carrying this T cell receptor (beta chain). Libraries were prepared by immunoSEQ multiplex PCR; TCRdb keeps only in-frame clonotypes and omits some of them. The table includes 300,000 to 450,000 clones, roughly nine tenths detected once. The data originate from a study of blood T cell repertoires in COVID-19. Germline lookup yields CDR1 LGHDT and CDR2 YNNKEL (reference sequence). The V end lost 1 base, the J end lost 4 bases, and 8 bases lay between the germline ends. The CDR3 extends over 15 amino acids. This chain joins TRBV3-1 (or the pseudogene TRBV3-2) and TRBJ1-6; D might be TRBD1 (6 bases). The clonotype comes from a man between 18 and 35 years old who had recovered from COVID-19. Input material: PBMCs or T cells enriched from blood (not recorded which). The CDR3 nucleotides read TGTGCCAGCAGCCAAGGAGGGGGTTATAATTCACCCCTCCACTTT. Translating it yields CASSQGGGYNSPLHF.